One sample yielded the 29 T cell receptor beta chains listed below, sequenced in a study of blood T cell repertoires in COVID-19 (dated by TCRdb to the early 2020s). Libraries came from the immunoSEQ multiplex PCR assay. The clones in this table, taken by TCRdb from immuneACCESS, are in-frame only. Not every clone is retained; where verified, under half of the shortfall comes from an unresolved V gene, and the cause of the rest is unknown. Counted in this sample were roughly 240,000 clones; less than 90% of them appeared once. Of the sample, under 5.5% is held by the ten largest clones. The sequencing sample was made of peripheral blood. The source is a man in his 60s who had recovered from COVID-19.

The chain links TRBV7-9 to TRBJ2-3, with a tentative D call TRBD2 (5 bases). V lost 7 bases, J lost 5 bases, and 10 bases lay in between. Germline CDR1 and CDR2: SEHNR and FQNEAQ (reference sequence). The CDR3 extends over 12 amino acids. CDR3 sequence: CASTSGGDTQYF. The CDR3 bases are TGTGCCAGCACCAGCGGTGGAGATACGCAGTATTTT.

The chain recombines TRBV9 with TRBJ2-1, with TRBD1 matching 10 bases. The V gene's germline CDR1 is SGDLS and CDR2 YYNGEE. This CDR3 comprises 14 residues. V lost 4 bases and J lost 7; bases outside the gene matches: 5. The CDR3 spells CASSPRGQGNEQFF. CDR3 bases: TGTGCCAGCAGCCCTCGGGGACAGGGGAATGAGCAGTTCTTC.

The chain is built from TRBV29-1 and TRBJ2-3; TRBD2 agrees at 8 bases. Germline CDR1 is SQVTM and CDR2 is ANQGSEA. There are 14 residues in the CDR3. J gave up 5 bases and V 2 bases, and 6 bases lay outside the gene matches. The DNA for the CDR3 is TGCAGCGTTGAACTGGGGCGGGAGGTAGATACGCAGTATTTT. This encodes CSVELGREVDTQYF.

The chain couples TRBV7-8 to TRBJ1-3; TRBD1 aligns across 7 bases. Germline lookup yields CDR1 SGHVS and CDR2 FQNEAQ. Trimming cost V 5 bases and J 4 bases; bases outside gene matches: 11. CDR3 length: 16 residues. The DNA for the CDR3 is TGTGCCAGCAGCACTAGGACAGGATTTGGCGGAAACACCATATATTTT. It yields the protein CASSTRTGFGGNTIYF.

This clone was detected a few times. The gene calls are TRBV18 and TRBJ1-2; D call uncertain. Trimming took 3 bases from V and 4 from J, leaving 9 bases between them. The CDR3 has 13 residues. Per the germline V gene, CDR1 is KGHSH and CDR2 is LQKENI. The DNA of the CDR3 is TGTGCCAGCTCACCGAAAGAGGCCTATGGCTACACCTTC. It translates to CASSPKEAYGYTF.

The genes are TRBV11-2 and TRBJ1-3; D ambiguous. Germline CDR1 SGHAT, CDR2 FQNNGV. The CDR3 sequence is 15 residues long. Trimming removed 0 bases at V and 2 bases at J, with 8 bases between. DNA of the CDR3: TGTGCCAGCAGCTTAGAGCGCCATGCTGGAAACACCATATATTTT. Encoded protein: CASSLERHAGNTIYF. The entire variable domain, with the rest obtained from reference TRBV11-2 and TRBJ1-3, is as follows: EAGVAQSPRYKIIEKRQSVAFWCNPISGHATLYWYQQILGQGPKLLIQFQNNGVVDDSQLPKDRFSAERLKGVDSTLKIQPAKLEDSAVYLCASSLERHAGNTIYFGEGSWLTVV.

In this sample, this clone turned up many times. J is TRBJ2-3 and V is TRBV7-9; TRBD2 aligns across 8 bases. The J segment lost 2 bases and the V segment lost 5 bases, leaving 6 bases of the junction unmatched. Germline V gene data show CDR1 as SEHNR and CDR2 as FQNEAQ (reference sequence). The CDR3 has 15 residues. The CDR3 region is CASSPTSGITDTQYF. In DNA, the CDR3 is TGTGCCAGCAGCCCTACTAGCGGAATCACAGATACGCAGTATTTT.

V usage is TRBV10-3 and J usage is TRBJ1-2, with 8 bases identical to TRBD1. Trimming cost V 7 bases and J 7 bases; bases outside gene matches: 14. CDR1 is ENHRY, CDR2 SYGVKD, per germline. This CDR3 comprises 15 residues. The CDR3 DNA reads TGTGCCATCACTGACGGACAGGGTGGAATTTCTGGCTACACCTTC. This sequence encodes CAITDGQGGISGYTF.

The genes are TRBV2 and TRBJ2-5, with D possibly TRBD2 on 5 matching bases. The CDR3 runs 15 residues. Trimming pared 1 base from V and 1 base from J, leaving 10 bases between. Germline V gene sequence: CDR1 SNHLY, CDR2 FYNNEI. Here the CDR3 DNA reads TGTGCCAGCAGTGAAGATCTGGGGAGCCAAGAGACCCAGTACTTC. Translation: CASSEDLGSQETQYF.

This chain links TRBV6-6 with TRBJ1-1; weak D call: TRBD1 (6 bases). The CDR3 has 15 amino acids. Trimming removed 0 bases from V and 4 bases from J, with 12 bases in between. CDR1 is MNHNY and CDR2 is SVGAGI in the germline V gene (reference sequence). CDR3 bases: TGTGCCAGCAGTTACTCGGCGGGGGGCGGCACTGAAGCTTTCTTT. Translation: CASSYSAGGGTEAFF.

The chain links TRBV24-1 to TRBJ2-5; the D is unclear. Trimming left V 5 bases short and J 5 bases short, with 17 bases between. The CDR3 is made up of 15 amino acids. The germline V gene encodes CDR1 KGHDR and CDR2 SFDVKD. The CDR3 DNA sequence: TGTGCCACCAGTGGCGCAACTGAGGTTCCTGAGACCCAGTACTTC. It codes for CATSGATEVPETQYF.

V usage is TRBV30 and J usage is TRBJ2-3; D not resolved. With 6 bases removed from V and 3 bases from J, the gap between germline ends came to 13 bases. This CDR3 spans 13 amino acids. From germline, CDR1 is GTSNPN and CDR2 SVGIG (reference sequence). CDR3 sequence reads: CACDPTGTDTQYF. DNA of the CDR3: TGTGCCTGTGACCCCACCGGGACAGATACGCAGTATTTT.

The rearrangement uses TRBV4-2 and TRBJ2-5; D ambiguous. Germline CDR1 and CDR2: LGHNA and YNFKEQ. Trimming shortened V by 1 base and J by 2 bases, and 11 bases separated the two germline ends. CDR3 length: 15 residues. The CDR3 region is CASSQGVLHQETQYF. The CDR3 nucleotides read TGTGCCAGCAGCCAAGGAGTCCTCCATCAAGAGACCCAGTACTTC.

J is TRBJ1-6 and V is TRBV3-1 (or the pseudogene TRBV3-2); 9 nucleotides match TRBD1. CDR1 is LGHDT and CDR2 is YNNKEL in the germline V gene (reference sequence). V dropped 3 bases and J dropped 10; count of bases not matched to a gene: 7. The CDR3 has 15 amino acids. The CDR3 DNA is TGTGCCAGCAGCCAGGGGGGACAGGGAAGATCACCCCTCCACTTT. As protein: CASSQGGQGRSPLHF.

V gene TRBV6-5 combines with J gene TRBJ1-5, with 11 bases matching TRBD1. With V trimmed by 6 bases and J by 2 bases, 3 bases remained unmatched. This CDR3 spans 15 amino acids. Germline CDR1 MNHEY, CDR2 SVGAGI. The CDR3 is CASRDRGQGNQPQHF. The DNA for the CDR3 is TGTGCCAGCAGGGACAGGGGGCAGGGCAATCAGCCCCAGCATTTT.

The rearrangement links TRBV27 to TRBJ2-3, with D tentatively TRBD2 (7 bases). Per the germline V gene, CDR1 is MNHEY and CDR2 is SMNVEV (reference sequence). CDR3 length: 16 amino acids. Trimming took off 9 bases at V and 6 bases at J, with 25 bases between the two ends. The CDR3 bases are TGTGCCAGTCGAGCTGGAGGCGGGGGCCACGGCGATACGCAGTATTTT. It specifies CASRAGGGGHGDTQYF.

The count of this clone is one. CDR3 DNA sequence: TGTGCCAGCAGCTTTGTTGGACAGGGTACGGACGAGCAGTACTTC. As protein: CASSFVGQGTDEQYF. The chain couples TRBV5-6 to TRBJ2-7; 8 positions agree with TRBD1. This CDR3 region has 15 residues. V trimming: 2 bases; J trimming: 5 bases; junction bases outside the gene matches: 9. Per germline, CDR1 SGHDT and CDR2 YYEEEE.

This chain uses TRBV9 with TRBJ2-1, with 8 bases fitting TRBD2. The length of the CDR3 is 13 residues. Germline CDR1 is SGDLS and CDR2 is YYNGEE. Trimming at V came to 6 bases and at J to 8 bases, leaving 7 bases not matched to a gene. CDR3 sequence: CASTAGVIDEQFF. In nucleotides, the CDR3 is TGTGCCAGCACAGCGGGAGTTATAGATGAGCAGTTCTTC.

The chain links TRBV7-9 to TRBJ1-2; no clear D gene. The germline CDR1 and CDR2 sequences are SEHNR and FQNEAQ (reference sequence). There are 13 residues in the CDR3. The germline V and J ends were trimmed by 4 bases and 4 bases, with 10 bases remaining between them. CDR3 coding DNA: TGTGCCAGCAGCTCAGCCCCAGGCTATGGCTACACCTTC. Translated: CASSSAPGYGYTF.

This clone was observed a single time. V usage is TRBV11-2 and J usage is TRBJ2-1; no clear D. Trimming left V 0 bases short and J 5 bases short, with 8 bases between. The CDR3 extends over 14 amino acids. CDR1 and CDR2 from the germline V gene are SGHAT and FQNNGV. The CDR3 is CASSLDLRDNEQFF. The CDR3 DNA reads TGTGCCAGCAGCTTAGATCTTAGAGACAATGAGCAGTTCTTC.

The J gene is TRBJ2-5, the V gene TRBV7-3; 8 bases agree with TRBD1. V shed 5 bases, J shed 4 bases, and the junction held 3 bases outside the gene matches. The CDR3 consists of 13 residues. CDR1 is SGHTA and CDR2 is FQGTGA in the germline V gene. The CDR3 bases are TGTGCCAGCAGCCACGACAGGGGAGAGACCCAGTACTTC. As protein: CASSHDRGETQYF.

The chain is built from TRBV28 and TRBJ1-2; 10 nucleotides agree with TRBD1. Germline trimming cut 4 bases from V and 5 bases from J; bases unmatched to any gene: 7. This CDR3 is built from 15 residues. The germline CDR1 and CDR2 sequences are MDHEN and SYDVKM. The CDR3 protein is CASSSQAGQGYGYTF. In DNA form, the CDR3 reads TGTGCCAGCAGTTCCCAGGCGGGACAGGGGTATGGCTACACCTTC.

The chain employs TRBV10-2 and TRBJ2-3; TRBD2 matches 11 bases. The CDR3 has 15 amino acids. Per the germline V gene, CDR1 is WSHSY and CDR2 is SAAADI. Germline trimming cut 6 bases from V and 2 bases from J; bases unmatched to any gene: 4. The CDR3 loop reads CASRGTSGPTDTQYF. CDR3 bases: TGCGCCAGCAGAGGGACTAGCGGTCCCACAGATACGCAGTATTTT.

This sequence joins TRBV7-2 and TRBJ2-7; tentatively, D is TRBD1 (6 bases). The length of the CDR3 is 13 residues. CDR1 is SGHTA and CDR2 is FQGNSA in the germline V gene. Trimming left V 5 bases short and J 4 bases short, with 12 bases between. The CDR3 nucleotides are TGTGCCAGCAGCAAACAGGGTTTTTACGAGCAGTACTTC. It yields the protein CASSKQGFYEQYF.

V is TRBV6-5 and J is TRBJ1-1; D uncertain. The CDR3 loop spans 11 amino acids. The germline V and J ends were trimmed by 7 bases and 6 bases, with 9 bases remaining between them. CDR1 MNHEY and CDR2 SVGAGI come from the germline V gene. CDR3 protein: CASIIHAEAFF. The DNA for the CDR3 is TGTGCCAGCATTATACACGCTGAAGCTTTCTTT.

This clone has only one observation. The chain couples TRBV5-4 to TRBJ2-1; possible D gene TRBD1, 7 bases. Trimming cost V 1 base and J 7 bases, with 15 bases left between them. This CDR3 spans 15 amino acids. The germline V gene has CDR1 SGHNT and CDR2 YYREEE (reference sequence). Here the CDR3 reads CASSLRRGQANEQFF. CDR3 in DNA: TGTGCCAGCAGCTTGCGGAGGGGGCAGGCGAATGAGCAGTTCTTC.

V gene TRBV19 combines with J gene TRBJ2-2; 7 nucleotides align to TRBD2. The CDR3 has 15 residues. CDR1 LNHDA and CDR2 SQIVND come from the germline V gene (reference sequence). The ends lost 4 bases at V and 7 bases at J; junction bases unmatched: 9. The CDR3 coding sequence is TGTGCCAGTAGTACCCAGACTAGCTGGAGCGGGGAGCTGTTTTTT. Its protein is CASSTQTSWSGELFF.

The V and J genes are TRBV19 and TRBJ1-1; D gene ambiguous. This CDR3 is built from 13 residues. Germline V gene lookup returns CDR1 LNHDA and CDR2 SQIVND (reference sequence). V was clipped by 5 bases and J by 3 bases, with 10 bases between them. This chain's CDR3 is CASSAQRDTEAFF. The DNA for the CDR3 is TGTGCCAGTAGTGCACAGCGGGACACTGAAGCTTTCTTT.

This rearrangement joins TRBV9 to TRBJ2-5; 7 bases line up with TRBD1. Germline values: CDR1 SGDLS, CDR2 YYNGEE. V dropped 0 bases and J dropped 4; count of bases not matched to a gene: 9. CDR3 length: 16 amino acids. The CDR3 region is CASSVAPDRERETQYF. For the CDR3, the DNA is TGTGCCAGCAGCGTAGCTCCCGACAGGGAGCGAGAGACCCAGTACTTC.